The 5 T cell receptor beta chains given below trace back to one sample, sequenced in a study of human T cells and chemical hapten exposure. TCRdb processed the RACE reads anew with MiXCR; each CDR3 protein has one entry. The table has more than 95,000 distinct CDR3 sequences, less than 40% seen once; the top ten hold around 2.8%. Time point noted: patch test 3, about 24 weeks after DPC sensitization. As to treatment: therapeutic diphenylcyclopropenone sensitization with weekly scalp DPC. This sample comprised whole blood, obtained in connection with sensitization to the hapten diphenylcyclopropenone (DPC). Receptor source: a man aged 35-49 years with alopecia areata. Some clones in this sample may be carry-over from other donors' samples.

V gene TRBV13 combines with J gene TRBJ1-1; no definite D call. Looked up from germline, CDR1 is PRHDT and CDR2 is FYEKMQ (reference sequence). The CDR3 totals 15 residues. Trimming shortened V by 5 bases and J by 4 bases, and 17 bases separated the two germline ends. CDR3 in DNA: TGTGCCAGCAGCATAAAAATGGCTACTGTCACTGAAGCTTTCTTT. Translated: CASSIKMATVTEAFF.

The chain uses TRBV9 and TRBJ2-5; 8 bases are a match to TRBD2. V shed 0 bases and J 4 bases; nucleotides not matched to a gene: 5. The CDR3 has 15 residues. CDR1 and CDR2 (germline): SGDLS, YYNGEE. The CDR3 is CASSVGILAAETQYF. The CDR3, as DNA: TGTGCCAGCAGCGTAGGAATACTAGCGGCAGAGACCCAGTACTTC.

The table lists this clonotype with a few counts. The CDR3 region is CASSLTMGQNYGYTF. The CDR3 DNA reads as TGCGCCAGCAGCCTAACGATGGGGCAGAACTATGGCTACACCTTC. J is TRBJ1-2 and V is TRBV4-1; maybe TRBD1 (5 bases). The germline V and J ends were trimmed by 4 bases and 2 bases, with 14 bases remaining between them. Germline loops: CDR1 MGHRA, CDR2 YSYEKL. The CDR3 has 15 amino acids.

This clonotype was observed a few times. V and J are TRBV29-1 and TRBJ1-2; no firm D call. Germline values: CDR1 SQVTM, CDR2 ANQGSEA. This CDR3 contains 12 residues. The V gene lost 5 bases and the J gene lost 3 bases, with 10 bases spanning the gap. The CDR3 is CSVQRRDYGYTF. For the CDR3, the DNA is TGCAGCGTTCAAAGAAGGGACTATGGCTACACCTTC.

This chain links TRBV6-6 with TRBJ2-7; 7 positions agree with TRBD2. Germline CDR1 is MNHNY and CDR2 is SVGAGI (reference sequence). The length of the CDR3 is 12 residues. Germline trimming cut 11 bases from V and 4 bases from J; bases unmatched to any gene: 8. CDR3 DNA: TGTGCCTCTTCTGGTAGCGGGTACGAGCAGTACGTC. This sequence encodes CASSGSGYEQYV.